The 3 T cell receptor beta chains listed next were all sequenced from one sample in a study of blood T cell repertoires in COVID-19. The data were produced by immunoSEQ multiplex PCR, yet TCRdb's version contains in-frame clones alone and is incomplete. Among a few hundred thousand clones, around nine tenths were seen once, and the ten largest hold 11%. Input material: peripheral blood. The receptors shown here come from a woman in her twenties or thirties with COVID-19, enrolled during active disease.

V gene TRBV19 combines with J gene TRBJ2-1; unclear D gene. Trimming stripped 3 bases from V and 6 bases from J, with 9 bases between. Germline values: CDR1 LNHDA, CDR2 SQIVND (reference sequence). This CDR3 spans 13 amino acids. DNA for the CDR3: TGTGCCAGTAGTATCCCCCCGTCCAATGAGCAGTTCTTC. Translating gives CASSIPPSNEQFF.

The CDR3 protein is CASSRLASNTGELFF. Here the CDR3 DNA reads TGTGCCAGCAGTCGACTAGCTTCGAACACCGGGGAGCTGTTTTTT. The chain uses TRBV6-2 or TRBV6-3 and TRBJ2-2; 7 positions agree with TRBD2. V lost 5 bases and J lost 0; bases outside the gene matches: 3. Per the germline V gene, CDR1 is MNHEY and CDR2 is SVGEGT. CDR3 length: 15 amino acids.

The chain uses TRBV2 and TRBJ2-7; D is possibly TRBD2 (5 bases). CDR3 length: 13 amino acids. Germline V gives CDR1 SNHLY, CDR2 FYNNEI. Trimming removed 8 bases from V and 5 bases from J, with 16 bases in between. The CDR3 DNA reads as TGTGCCAGCGCGGGCCTCGAAGGCAACGAGCAGTACTTC. This sequence encodes CASAGLEGNEQYF.